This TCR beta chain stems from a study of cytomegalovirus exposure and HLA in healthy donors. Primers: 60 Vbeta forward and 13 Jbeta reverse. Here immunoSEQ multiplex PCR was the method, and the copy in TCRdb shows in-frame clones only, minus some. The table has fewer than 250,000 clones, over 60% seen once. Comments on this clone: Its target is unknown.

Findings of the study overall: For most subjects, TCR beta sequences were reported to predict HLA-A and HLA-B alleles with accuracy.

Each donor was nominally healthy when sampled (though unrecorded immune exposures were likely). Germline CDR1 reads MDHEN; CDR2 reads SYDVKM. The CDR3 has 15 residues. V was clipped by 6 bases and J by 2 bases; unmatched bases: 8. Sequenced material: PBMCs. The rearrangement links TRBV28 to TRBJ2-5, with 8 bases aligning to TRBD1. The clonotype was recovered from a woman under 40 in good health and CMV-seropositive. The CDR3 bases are TGTGCCAGCAGCCGGGACAGGTTGTCACAAGAGACCCAGTACTTC. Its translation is CASSRDRLSQETQYF.